The TCR beta chain under discussion was sequenced for a study of cytomegalovirus exposure and HLA in healthy donors. Some clones are missing from TCRdb's copy, which holds only in-frame ones; the method was immunoSEQ multiplex PCR. The sample lists fewer than 120,000 clones; 85% to 90% were seen once. The germline V gene has CDR1 SGHDT and CDR2 YYEEEE. Trimming left V 1 base short and J 0 bases short, with 8 bases between. The CDR3 is 14 amino acids. While the first cohort had around 700 subjects, the donors belonged to the separate validation cohort of roughly 130 subjects. The origin of this receptor is a woman aged 25 to 45 in good health and CMV-seropositive. The sequenced material came from PBMCs. The rearrangement joins TRBV5-6 to TRBJ2-7; D is unclear. CDR3 protein: CASSLPTNSYEQYF. CDR3 sequence (DNA): TGTGCCAGCAGCTTGCCCACAAACTCCTACGAGCAGTACTTC.